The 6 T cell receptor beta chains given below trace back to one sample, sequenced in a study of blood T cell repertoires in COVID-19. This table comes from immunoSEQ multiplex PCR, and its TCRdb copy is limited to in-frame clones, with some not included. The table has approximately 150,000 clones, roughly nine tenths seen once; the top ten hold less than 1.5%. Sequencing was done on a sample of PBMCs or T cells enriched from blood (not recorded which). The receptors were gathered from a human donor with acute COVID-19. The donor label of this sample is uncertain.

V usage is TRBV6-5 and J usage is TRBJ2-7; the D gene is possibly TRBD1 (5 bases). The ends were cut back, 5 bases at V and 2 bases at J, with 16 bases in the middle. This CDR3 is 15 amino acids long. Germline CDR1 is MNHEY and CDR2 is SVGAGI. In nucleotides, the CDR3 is TGTGCCAGCAGTCCATACGCGGACATTACCTACGAGCAGTACTTC. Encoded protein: CASSPYADITYEQYF.

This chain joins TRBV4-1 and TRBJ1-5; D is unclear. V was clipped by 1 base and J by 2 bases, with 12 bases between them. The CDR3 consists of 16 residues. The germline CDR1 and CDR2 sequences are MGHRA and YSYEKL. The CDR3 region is CASSQGVFGRNQPQHF. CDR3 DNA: TGCGCCAGCAGCCAAGGCGTCTTCGGTCGCAATCAGCCCCAGCATTTT.

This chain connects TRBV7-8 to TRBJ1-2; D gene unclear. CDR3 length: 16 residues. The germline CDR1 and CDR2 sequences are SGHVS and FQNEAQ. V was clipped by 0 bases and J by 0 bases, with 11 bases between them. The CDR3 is CASSLAPEQTNYGYTF. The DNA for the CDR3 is TGTGCCAGCAGCTTAGCGCCTGAACAGACTAACTATGGCTACACCTTC.

The CDR3 DNA follows: TGTGCCAGCAGCAAAGGCCGTGGGAGATCCTACGAGCAGTACTTC. This codes for CASSKGRGRSYEQYF. The chain couples TRBV21-1 to TRBJ2-7; the DNA was not used to check the table's D call, TRBD2. TRBV21-1 has pseudogene status. The CDR3 consists of 15 residues.

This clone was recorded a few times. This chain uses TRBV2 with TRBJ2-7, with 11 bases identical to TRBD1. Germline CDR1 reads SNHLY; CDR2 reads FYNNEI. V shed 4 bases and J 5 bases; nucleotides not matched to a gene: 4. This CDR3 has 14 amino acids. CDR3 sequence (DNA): TGTGCCAGCAGTGCGGACAGGGGGCTCGACGAGCAGTACTTC. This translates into CASSADRGLDEQYF.

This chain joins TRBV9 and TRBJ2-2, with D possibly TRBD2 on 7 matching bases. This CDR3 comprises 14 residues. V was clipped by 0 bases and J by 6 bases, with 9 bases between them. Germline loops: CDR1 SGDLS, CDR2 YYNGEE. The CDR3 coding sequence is TGTGCCAGCAGCGTAGGAGGGGGGGCCGGGGAGCTGTTTTTT. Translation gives CASSVGGGAGELFF.